One T cell receptor (beta chain) is described in this entry. Its target is unknown. At one of its ends the junction is not consistent with the germline gene, which may arise from a read error. This entry comes from a study of T cells in Graves' hyperthyroidism and ophthalmopathy. Study information: Blood was drawn when the patient was first diagnosed and still untreated.

Hyperthyroidism of Graves' type that showed no ophthalmopathy progression within 18 months was stable. Investigators excluded patients with uncontrolled infection, other autoimmune disease, pregnancy or lactation. The CDR3 contains 13 residues. Germline V CDR1 and CDR2: SEHNR, FQNEAQ (reference sequence). The CDR3 regions of TCR beta were amplified from RNA transcripts. First-round RT-PCR targeting the TCR CDR3 was performed with the HTBI primer set. Each CDR3 protein is one row after TCRdb ran MiXCR on the multiplex PCR reads. The data hold a few hundred thousand distinct CDR3 sequences, with 15% to 20% observed a single time. Study-wide points: A model built on 13 V-J features separated ophthalmopathy from stable hyperthyroidism.

V is TRBV7-9 and J is TRBJ1-2; possible D gene TRBD1, 6 bases. The sequenced sample was blood. The sequence was collected from a woman in her 50s with Graves' hyperthyroidism. Here the CDR3 DNA reads TGTGACAGCAGCCCCCAGGGGTACTATGGCTACACCTTC. It encodes CDSSPQGYYGYTF.